This T cell receptor beta chain was found in a study of blood T cell repertoires in COVID-19. Study information: Sites in the United States, Italy and Spain provided acute and convalescent COVID-19 samples. PBMCs, B-cell-depleted T cells, or T cells were the source of the cDNA or gDNA that made up the material.

The CDR3 is made up of 14 amino acids. Per the germline V gene, CDR1 is SEHNR and CDR2 is FQNEAQ (reference sequence). The junction had 4 bases not matched to a gene; V was cut back by 4 bases and J by 6 bases. Authors' processing steps: Reference gene primer amplification gave nucleated cell count estimates. The protocol was immunoSEQ multiplex PCR, while the TCRdb copy is restricted to in-frame clones and leaves out a portion. Clone size and V and J calls were adopted from that table, with D and trimming inferred from the DNA. The sample yields about 190,000 clones, 70% to 80% seen once. The genes are TRBV7-9 and TRBJ1-5; TRBD1 matches 9 bases. Source material: peripheral blood. The TCR originated in a man aged 50 to 60 who had recovered from COVID-19. The CDR3 protein is CASSSTTGGQPQHF. The CDR3 coding sequence is TGTGCCAGCAGCTCAACGACAGGGGGTCAGCCCCAGCATTTT.